This T cell receptor (beta chain) was found in a study of T cells in Graves' hyperthyroidism and ophthalmopathy. Study-level information: Any treatment followed the collection of peripheral blood at initial diagnosis.

Using RNA transcripts as the source, TCR beta CDR3 regions were amplified. During a first-round RT-PCR of the TCR CDR3, the HTBI primer set was used. TCRdb re-analysed the multiplex PCR reads in MiXCR, keeping a single row per CDR3 protein. The sample records 490,000 or so distinct CDR3 sequences, about 22% being singletons. CDR3 size: 15 residues. Trimming pared 1 base from V and 4 bases from J, leaving 13 bases between. Looked up from germline, CDR1 is SGHTA and CDR2 is FQGNSA. Ophthalmopathy patients showed a Clinical Activity Score of at least 3, NOSPECS grade of at least 4 and duration under 3 months.

This sequence joins TRBV7-2 and TRBJ1-2; D is ambiguous. Sequencing used blood. The TCR sequence derives from a woman aged 70 to 79 with Graves' ophthalmopathy. The DNA for the CDR3 is TGTGCCAGCAGCTTAGAGAATCGGGGTTTCTATGGCTACACCTTC. This sequence encodes CASSLENRGFYGYTF.